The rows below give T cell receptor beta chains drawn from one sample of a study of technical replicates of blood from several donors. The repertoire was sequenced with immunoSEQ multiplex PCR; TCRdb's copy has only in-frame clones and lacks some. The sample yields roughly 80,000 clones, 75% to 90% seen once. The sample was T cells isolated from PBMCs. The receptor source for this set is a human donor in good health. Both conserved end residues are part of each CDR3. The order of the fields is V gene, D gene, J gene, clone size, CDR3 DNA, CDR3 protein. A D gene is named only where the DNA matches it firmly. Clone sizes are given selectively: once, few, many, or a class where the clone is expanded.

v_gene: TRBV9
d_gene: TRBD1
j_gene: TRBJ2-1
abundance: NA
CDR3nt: TGTGCCAGCAGCAAGGGACAGGGGGCGTACAATGAGCAGTTCTTC
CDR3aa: CASSKGQGAYNEQFF

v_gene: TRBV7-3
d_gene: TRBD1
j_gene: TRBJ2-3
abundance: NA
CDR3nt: TGTGCCAGCAGCTACGACAGGGTTGAAGGAGATACGCAGTATTTT
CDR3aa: CASSYDRVEGDTQYF

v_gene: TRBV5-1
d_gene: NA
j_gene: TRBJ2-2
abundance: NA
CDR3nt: TGCGCCAGCAGCGACATGAGGGAAAACACCGGGGAGCTGTTTTTT
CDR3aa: CASSDMRENTGELFF

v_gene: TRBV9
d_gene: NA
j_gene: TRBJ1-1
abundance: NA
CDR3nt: TGTGCCAGCAGCGTAGCGGGGGGGGATTTGGCTTTCTTT
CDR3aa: CASSVAGGDLAFF

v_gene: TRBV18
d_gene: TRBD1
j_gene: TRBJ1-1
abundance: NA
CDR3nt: TGTGCCAGCTCCTCCGGGACAGGGAGTTTAGGCACTGAAGCTTTCTTT
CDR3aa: CASSSGTGSLGTEAFF

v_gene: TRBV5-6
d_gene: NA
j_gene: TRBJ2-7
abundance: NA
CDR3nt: TGTGCCAGCAAACTTAGCGAGATTTACGAGCAGTACTTC
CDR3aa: CASKLSEIYEQYF

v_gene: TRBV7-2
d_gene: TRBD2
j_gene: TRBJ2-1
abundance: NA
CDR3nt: TGTGCCAGCAGCTTAGTACTAGCGGGAAACAATGAGCAGTTCTTC
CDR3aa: CASSLVLAGNNEQFF

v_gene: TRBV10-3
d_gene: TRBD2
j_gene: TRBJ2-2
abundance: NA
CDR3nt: TGTGCCATCTGTGAAAGTAGCGGGGCCGGGGAGCTGTTTTTT
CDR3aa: CAICESSGAGELFF

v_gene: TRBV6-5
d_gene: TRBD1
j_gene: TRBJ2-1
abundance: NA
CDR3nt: TGTGCCAGCAGACCCCGGGACAGGGGGTATGAGCAGTTCTTC
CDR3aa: CASRPRDRGYEQFF

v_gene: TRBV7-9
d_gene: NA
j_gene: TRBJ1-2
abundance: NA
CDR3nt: TGTGCCAGCAGCGCCCTACAGGGAAGCTATGGCTACACCTTC
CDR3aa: CASSALQGSYGYTF

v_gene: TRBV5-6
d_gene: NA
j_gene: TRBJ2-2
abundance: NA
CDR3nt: TGTGCCAGCAGCTTGGATAGGACAGCCACCGGGGAGCTGTTTTTT
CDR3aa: CASSLDRTATGELFF

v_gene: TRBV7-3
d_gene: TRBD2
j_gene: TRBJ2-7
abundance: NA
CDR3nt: TGTGCCAGCAGCTTGGCGAGCGGGAGGGACGAGCAGTACTTC
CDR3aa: CASSLASGRDEQYF

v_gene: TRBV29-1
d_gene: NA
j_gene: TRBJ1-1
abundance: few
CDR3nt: TGCAGCGGGACTCTGAGCCAGAGGACTGAAGCTTTCTTT
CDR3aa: CSGTLSQRTEAFF

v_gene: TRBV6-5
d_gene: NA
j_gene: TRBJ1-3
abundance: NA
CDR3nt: TGTGCCAGCAGTTCATGGGGGCCTGGAAACACCATATATTTT
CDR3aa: CASSSWGPGNTIYF

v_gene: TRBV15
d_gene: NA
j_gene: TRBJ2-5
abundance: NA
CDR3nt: TGTGCCACCAGCAGAGACAGGGAGGTCGAGACCCAGTACTTC
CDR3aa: CATSRDREVETQYF

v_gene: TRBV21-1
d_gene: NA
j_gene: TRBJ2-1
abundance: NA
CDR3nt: TGTGCCAGCAGCAAACTCAATGAGCAGTTCTTC
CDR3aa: CASSKLNEQFF

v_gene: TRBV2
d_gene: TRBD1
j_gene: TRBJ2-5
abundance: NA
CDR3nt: TGTGCCAGCGGTTTTGATAGGGGGACAGGGGCCTTCCAAGAGACCCAGTACTTC
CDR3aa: CASGFDRGTGAFQETQYF

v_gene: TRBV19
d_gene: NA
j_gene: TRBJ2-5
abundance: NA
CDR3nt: TGTGCCAGTAGGCCTAGGACACAAGAGACCCAGTACTTC
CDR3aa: CASRPRTQETQYF

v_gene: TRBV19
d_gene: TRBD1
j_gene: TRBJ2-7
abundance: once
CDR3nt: TGTGCCAGTAGGGGGACAGTTAATTCCTACGAGCAGTACTTC
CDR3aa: CASRGTVNSYEQYF

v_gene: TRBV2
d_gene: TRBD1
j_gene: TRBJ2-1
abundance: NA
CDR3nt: TGTGCCAGCAGTGGTCCCACAGGGGGGAATATTGAGCAGTTCTTC
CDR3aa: CASSGPTGGNIEQFF

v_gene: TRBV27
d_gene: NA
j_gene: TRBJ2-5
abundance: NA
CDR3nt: TGTGCCAGCAGTTTATCAGGGGGAGGGCCAGGGGAGACCCAGTACTTC
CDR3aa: CASSLSGGGPGETQYF

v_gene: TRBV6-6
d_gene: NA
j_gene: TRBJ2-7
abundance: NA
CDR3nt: TGTGCCAGCAGTTATAAAGCCGAGCAGTACTTC
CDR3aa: CASSYKAEQYF

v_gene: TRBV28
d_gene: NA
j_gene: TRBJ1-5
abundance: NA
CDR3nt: TGTGCCAGCCCCCCCTCCTACGCGGCCGGATATAGCAATCAGCCCCAGCATTTT
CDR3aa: CASPPSYAAGYSNQPQHF

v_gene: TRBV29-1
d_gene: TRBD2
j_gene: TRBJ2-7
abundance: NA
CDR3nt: TGCAGCGGGACTAGCGGCTCCTACGAGCAGTACTTC
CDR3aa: CSGTSGSYEQYF

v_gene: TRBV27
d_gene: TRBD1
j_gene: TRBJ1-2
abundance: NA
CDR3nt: TGTGCCAGCAGTCTCGGACAGGGGGCAAATGGCTACACCTTC
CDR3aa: CASSLGQGANGYTF

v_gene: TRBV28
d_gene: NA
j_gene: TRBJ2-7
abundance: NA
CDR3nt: TGTGCCAGCAGTTTTAACCCCAACAACTGGGCGGGCCACGAGCAGTACTTC
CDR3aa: CASSFNPNNWAGHEQYF

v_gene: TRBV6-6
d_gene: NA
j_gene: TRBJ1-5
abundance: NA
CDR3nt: TGTGCCAGTACAAACCAGGGGCCGCAGCCCCAGCATTTT
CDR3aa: CASTNQGPQPQHF

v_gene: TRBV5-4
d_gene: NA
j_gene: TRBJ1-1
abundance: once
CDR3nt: TGTGCCAGCAGCCATTACAGGGACACTGAAGCTTTCTTT
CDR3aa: CASSHYRDTEAFF

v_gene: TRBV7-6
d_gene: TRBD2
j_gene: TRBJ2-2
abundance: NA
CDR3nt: TGTGCCAGCAGCTTACTAGCGGGAGAGAGCACCGGGGAGCTGTTTTTT
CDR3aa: CASSLLAGESTGELFF

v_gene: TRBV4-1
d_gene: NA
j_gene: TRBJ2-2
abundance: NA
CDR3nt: TGCGCCAGCAGCCAAGCTCGGGTCATTACCGGGGAGCTGTTTTTT
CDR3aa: CASSQARVITGELFF

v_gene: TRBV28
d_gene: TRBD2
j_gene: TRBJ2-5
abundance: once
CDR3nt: TGTGCCAGCAGATATGCGGGAGGAAAGACCCAGTACTTC
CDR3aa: CASRYAGGKTQYF

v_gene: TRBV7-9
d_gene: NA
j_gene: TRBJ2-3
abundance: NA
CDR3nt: TGTGCCAGCAGCTTGACGGGAGCAGATACGCAGTATTTT
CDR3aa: CASSLTGADTQYF

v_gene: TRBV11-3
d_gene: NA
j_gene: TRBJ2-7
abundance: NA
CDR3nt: TGTGCCAGCAGCTCAGGACAGTTCCACGAGCAGTACTTC
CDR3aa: CASSSGQFHEQYF

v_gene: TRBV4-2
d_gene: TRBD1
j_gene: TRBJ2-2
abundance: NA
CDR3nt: TGTGCCAGCAGCCAATCGCCTCAGGGGGAAGCCGGGGAGCTGTTTTTT
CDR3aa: CASSQSPQGEAGELFF

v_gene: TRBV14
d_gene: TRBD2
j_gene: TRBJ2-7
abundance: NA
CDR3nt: TGTGCCAGCAGTAGGACTAGCGGGTCCGAGCAGTACTTC
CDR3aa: CASSRTSGSEQYF

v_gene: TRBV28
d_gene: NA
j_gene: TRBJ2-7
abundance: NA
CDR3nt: TGTGCCAGCAGTTTTGAAGAGGACACGGGTCACTACGAGCAGTACTTC
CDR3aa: CASSFEEDTGHYEQYF

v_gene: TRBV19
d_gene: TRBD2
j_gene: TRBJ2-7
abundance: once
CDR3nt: TGTGCCAGTAGTTCCCCTAGAAAAAGCGGGAGAGAAGCTTACGAGCAGTACTTC
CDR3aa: CASSSPRKSGREAYEQYF

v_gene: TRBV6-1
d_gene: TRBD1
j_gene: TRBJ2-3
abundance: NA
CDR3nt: TGTGCCAGCCAGACAGGGGGAAGCACAGATACGCAGTATTTT
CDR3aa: CASQTGGSTDTQYF

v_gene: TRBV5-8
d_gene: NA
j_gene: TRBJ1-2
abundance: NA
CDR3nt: TGTGCCAGCAGCTTTTCGGGGGTAGGCTACACCTTC
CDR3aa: CASSFSGVGYTF

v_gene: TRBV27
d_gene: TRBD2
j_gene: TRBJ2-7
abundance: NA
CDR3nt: TGTGCCAGCACCCCGACTAGCGGGGCCACCTACGAGCAGTACTTC
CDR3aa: CASTPTSGATYEQYF

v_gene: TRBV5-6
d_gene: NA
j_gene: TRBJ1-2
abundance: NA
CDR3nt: TGTGCCAGCAGCTTGGGGGGGGGCAATGGCTACACCTTC
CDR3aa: CASSLGGGNGYTF

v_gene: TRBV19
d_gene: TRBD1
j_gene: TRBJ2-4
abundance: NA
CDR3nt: TGTGCCAGTAGTCCTCAGGGGGTGGAGGTAAACATTCAGTACTTC
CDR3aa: CASSPQGVEVNIQYF

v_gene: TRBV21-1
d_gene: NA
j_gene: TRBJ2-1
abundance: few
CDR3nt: TGTGCCAGCAGCATCACGGGAGGGCCCGGAAATGAGCAGTTCTTC
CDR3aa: CASSITGGPGNEQFF

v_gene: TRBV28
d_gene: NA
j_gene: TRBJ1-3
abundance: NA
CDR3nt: TGTGCCAGCGTAGCCCGGGTTTCTGGAAACACCATATATTTT
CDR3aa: CASVARVSGNTIYF

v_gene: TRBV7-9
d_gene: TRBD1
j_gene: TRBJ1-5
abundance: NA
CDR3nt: TGTGCCAGCAGCGGCGTTACAGGGGTCGGTCAGCCCCAGCATTTT
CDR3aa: CASSGVTGVGQPQHF

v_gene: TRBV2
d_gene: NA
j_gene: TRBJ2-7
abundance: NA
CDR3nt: TGTGCCATAGACTCATCCTACGAGCAGTACTTC
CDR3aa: CAIDSSYEQYF

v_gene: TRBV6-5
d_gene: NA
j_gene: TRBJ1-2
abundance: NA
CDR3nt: TGTGCCAGCAGCCGCGGACAGTCTAACTATGGCTACACCTTC
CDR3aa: CASSRGQSNYGYTF

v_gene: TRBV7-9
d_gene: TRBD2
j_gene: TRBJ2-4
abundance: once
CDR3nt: TGTGCCAGCAGTCGTAGCGGGAGGTCCAAAAACATTCAGTACTTC
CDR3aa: CASSRSGRSKNIQYF

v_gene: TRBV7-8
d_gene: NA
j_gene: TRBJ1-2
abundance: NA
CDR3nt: TGTGCCAGCAGTACAGGGACCCTCGGCTACACCTTC
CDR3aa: CASSTGTLGYTF

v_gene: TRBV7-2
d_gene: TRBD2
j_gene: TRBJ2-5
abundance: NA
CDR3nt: TGTGCCAGCAGCGGGGATAGTAGCGGGAGCGAGACCCAGTACTTC
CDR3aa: CASSGDSSGSETQYF

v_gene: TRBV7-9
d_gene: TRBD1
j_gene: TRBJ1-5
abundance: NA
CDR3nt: TGTGCCAGCAGCTTAGGTGGTCAGGGGGGTCAGCCCCAGCATTTT
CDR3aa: CASSLGGQGGQPQHF

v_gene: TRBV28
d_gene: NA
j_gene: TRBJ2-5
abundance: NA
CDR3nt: TGTGCCAGCAGCCCTGACAGAAGATTTCAAGAGACCCAGTACTTC
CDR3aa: CASSPDRRFQETQYF